Listed below are T cell receptor beta chains from one sample, sequenced in a study of response to subunit inactivated influenza vaccine. From the RT-PCR reads, TCRdb called clonotypes with MiXCR, one entry per CDR3 protein. The sample holds over 400,000 distinct CDR3 sequences, roughly 13% seen once. Source: PBMCs from blood, taken roughly 47 days after vaccination. The receptors derive from a man in his fifties who received an inactivated influenza vaccine. Both conserved end residues are part of each CDR3. D genes are given only for firm matches. Not every row has a clone size; where given, it reads once, few, many or a size class.

J gene,clone size,V gene,D gene,CDR3 protein,CDR3 DNA
TRBJ1-1,many,TRBV5-1,-,CASSLGTANTEAFF,TGCGCCAGCAGCTTGGGCACAGCGAACACTGAAGCTTTCTTT
TRBJ2-5,many,TRBV28,-,CASSPVGMGTQYF,TGTGCCAGCAGTCCCGTAGGGATGGGGACCCAGTACTTC
TRBJ1-5,many,TRBV10-3,-,CAISVGQSNQPQHF,TGTGCCATCAGTGTTGGGCAGTCCAATCAGCCCCAGCATTTT
TRBJ1-5,-,TRBV30,-,CAWSAGDLGPQHF,TGTGCCTGGAGTGCGGGGGATTTAGGGCCCCAGCATTTT
TRBJ2-7,-,TRBV4-3,TRBD1,CASSQGAGTDYEQYF,TGCGCCAGCAGCCAGGGAGCCGGGACAGATTACGAGCAGTACTTC
TRBJ1-1,few,TRBV7-2,-,CASSLASGARAFF,TGTGCCAGCAGCTTAGCCAGCGGGGCCCGGGCTTTCTTT
TRBJ1-1,-,TRBV28,TRBD1,CASFTVGNRGGHTEAFF,TGTGCCAGCTTTACGGTAGGCAACAGGGGCGGTCACACTGAAGCTTTCTTT
TRBJ2-6,-,TRBV7-8,TRBD1,CASSLVGTGGWSGANVLTF,TGTGCCAGCAGCTTAGTTGGTACAGGGGGGTGGTCTGGGGCCAACGTCCTGACTTTC
TRBJ2-3,many,TRBV5-1,-,CASRPTVDTDTQYF,TGCGCCAGCAGGCCAACGGTTGACACAGATACGCAGTATTTT
TRBJ2-4,many,TRBV29-1,-,CSVVSLAGGRQLQYF,TGCAGCGTTGTATCTCTTGCTGGGGGGCGGCAGCTTCAGTACTTC
TRBJ1-4,few,TRBV5-5,-,CASSLEGQQSTKLFF,TGTGCCAGCAGCTTGGAGGGGCAGCAGTCGACAAAACTGTTTTTT
TRBJ1-6,few,TRBV6-5,-,CASSYSIQGLPLHF,TGTGCCAGCAGTTACTCGATACAGGGATTACCCCTCCACTTT
TRBJ1-1,-,TRBV6-1,-,CASRGQKFTEAFF,TGTGCCAGCAGAGGACAAAAGTTCACTGAAGCTTTCTTT
TRBJ2-3,-,TRBV12-3/TRBV12-4,-,CASTELEQDTDTQYF,TGTGCCAGCACCGAACTCGAACAGGACACAGATACGCAGTATTTT
TRBJ2-5,many,TRBV29-1,TRBD1,CSTGQGQVETQYF,TGCAGCACGGGACAGGGACAAGTCGAGACCCAGTACTTC
TRBJ2-5,many,TRBV20-1,TRBD2,CSARALAGGRGETQYF,TGCAGTGCTAGAGCCCTAGCGGGAGGGCGAGGGGAGACCCAGTACTTC
TRBJ2-3,-,TRBV6-2/TRBV6-3,-,CASSRPGPGTDTQYF,TGTGCCAGCAGTCGACCGGGACCCGGCACAGATACGCAGTATTTT
TRBJ2-3,-,TRBV7-6,-,CASSYSAGGFNTDTQYF,TGTGCCAGCAGCTACTCTGCGGGTGGGTTCAACACAGATACGCAGTATTTT
TRBJ2-3,few,TRBV11-2,-,CASSLVGAGSNTDTQYF,TGTGCCAGCAGCCTCGTGGGGGCGGGTTCGAACACAGATACGCAGTATTTT
TRBJ2-3,few,TRBV3-1,TRBD2,CASSQGWGTMTDTQYF,TGTGCCAGCAGCCAAGGGTGGGGGACTATGACAGATACGCAGTATTTT
TRBJ2-5,-,TRBV5-1,-,CASSSSGDRATQYF,-
TRBJ2-1,few,TRBV27,TRBD1,CASSPSRADRGYNEQFF,TGTGCCAGCAGCCCATCTCGCGCGGACAGGGGCTACAATGAGCAGTTCTTC
TRBJ2-3,few,TRBV5-4,-,CASTNHDRTDTQYF,TGTGCCAGCACCAACCACGACAGGACAGATACGCAGTATTTT
TRBJ2-7,many,TRBV12-3/TRBV12-4,TRBD2,CASSPTGTSSYEQYF,TGTGCCAGCAGTCCCACCGGGACTAGCTCCTACGAGCAGTACTTC
TRBJ2-5,many,TRBV4-1,TRBD2,CASSTAGIGVETQYF,TGCGCCAGCAGCACAGCGGGGATTGGGGTAGAGACCCAGTACTTC
TRBJ2-1,-,TRBV5-1,TRBD2,CASSLGYRTSREDEQFF,TGCGCCAGCAGCTTGGGGTATAGGACTAGCAGAGAGGATGAGCAGTTCTTC
TRBJ2-5,few,TRBV7-2,TRBD2,CASSWRTSGREETQYF,TGTGCCAGCAGCTGGAGGACTAGCGGGAGGGAAGAGACCCAGTACTTC
TRBJ2-5,few,TRBV20-1,TRBD1,CSARGTGGAETQYF,TGCAGTGCTAGAGGGACAGGGGGCGCCGAGACCCAGTACTTC
TRBJ1-2,few,TRBV28,-,CASSSTATDGSYGYTF,TGTGCCAGCAGTTCGACTGCCACGGACGGATCCTATGGCTACACCTTC
TRBJ2-7,many,TRBV20-1,TRBD2,CSAVTSGISEQYF,TGCAGTGCTGTGACTAGCGGGATTAGCGAGCAGTACTTC
TRBJ2-5,few,TRBV20-1,-,CSARAGAARETQYF,TGCAGTGCTAGAGCCGGGGCCGCAAGGGAGACCCAGTACTTC
TRBJ1-5,-,TRBV20-1,-,CSSSATLLHQPQHF,TGCAGTTCCTCCGCCACCTTACTCCATCAGCCCCAGCATTTT
TRBJ1-6,-,TRBV4-2,TRBD1,CASSRDRFSPLHF,TGTGCCAGCAGCCGGGACAGGTTTTCACCCCTCCACTTT
TRBJ2-2,-,TRBV7-9,-,CASSLNLVSPTGELFF,TGTGCCAGCAGCTTAAACTTGGTCAGTCCCACCGGGGAGCTGTTTTTT